This T cell receptor (beta chain) was identified in a study of blood T cell repertoires in COVID-19. Profiled with immunoSEQ multiplex PCR; TCRdb holds only in-frame clones, not every one. The sample lists over 45,000 clones; 75% to 90% were seen once. This clone was counted many times. The germline V gene encodes CDR1 LGHDT and CDR2 YNNKEL (reference sequence). With 0 bases clipped from V and 7 bases from J, the junction kept 5 bases outside the gene matches. The CDR3 covers 15 residues. Sequencing was carried out using peripheral blood. This receptor was obtained from a man in his sixties or seventies with acute or convalescent COVID-19. The V gene is TRBV3-1 (or the pseudogene TRBV3-2), the J gene TRBJ2-2, with 7 bases lining up with TRBD2. In nucleotides, the CDR3 is TGTGCCAGCAGCCAAGATTTTCGCGGGAGCGGGGAGCTGTTTTTT. Its protein is CASSQDFRGSGELFF.